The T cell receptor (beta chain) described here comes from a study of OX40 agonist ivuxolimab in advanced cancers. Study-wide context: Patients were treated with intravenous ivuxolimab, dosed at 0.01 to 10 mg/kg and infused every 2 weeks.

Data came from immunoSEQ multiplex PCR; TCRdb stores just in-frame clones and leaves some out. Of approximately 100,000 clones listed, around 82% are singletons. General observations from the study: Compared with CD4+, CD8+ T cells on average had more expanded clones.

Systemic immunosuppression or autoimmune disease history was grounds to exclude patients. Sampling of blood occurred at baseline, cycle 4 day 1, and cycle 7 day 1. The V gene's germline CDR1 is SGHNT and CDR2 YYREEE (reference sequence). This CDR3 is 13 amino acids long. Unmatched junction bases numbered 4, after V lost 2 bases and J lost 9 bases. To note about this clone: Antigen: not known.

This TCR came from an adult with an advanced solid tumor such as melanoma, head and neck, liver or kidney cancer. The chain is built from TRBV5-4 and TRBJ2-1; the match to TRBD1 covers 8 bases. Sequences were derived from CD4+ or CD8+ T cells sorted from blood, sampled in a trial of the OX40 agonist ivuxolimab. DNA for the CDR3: TGTGCCAGCAGCTTCGGACAGGGTGTTGAGCAGTTCTTC. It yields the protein CASSFGQGVEQFF.